The next 26 T cell receptor beta chains were all read from a single sample in a study of a mutant IDH1 vaccine in newly diagnosed glioma (dated by TCRdb to about 2021). The sample's time point label, decoded: week 11, during vaccination. Each vaccine dose was 300 ug of a 20-mer mutant IDH1 peptide in Montanide, given subcutaneously with topical imiquimod. These receptors are not linked to any known antigen. Library prep was done by the immunoSEQ multiplex PCR assay. This immuneACCESS table, as held by TCRdb, lists in-frame sequences with V and J called but not all clones. Of the missing ones, under half trace to an unresolved V gene in checked studies; the others have no known cause. The sample yields about 120,000 clones; approximately 87% were counted once. Of the sample, roughly 0.65% is held by the ten largest clones. The material was PBMCs, obtained from a glioma patient whose treatment included an IDH1 peptide vaccine. These receptors originate from a woman aged 45-65 years with glioma.

In its sample, this clone was seen once. CDR3 bases: TGCGCCAGCAGCCTCCGGGACAGGGGAAGCGGACACAATGAGCAGTTCTTC. Translation: CASSLRDRGSGHNEQFF. The chain couples TRBV4-1 to TRBJ2-1; TRBD1 matches at 10 bases. The germline V gene encodes CDR1 MGHRA and CDR2 YSYEKL. V trimming: 4 bases; J trimming: 5 bases; junction bases outside the gene matches: 11. The CDR3 is 17 amino acids.

The V gene is TRBV7-3, the J gene TRBJ2-5, with a possible D match to TRBD2 (5 bases). V was trimmed by 4 bases and J by 5 bases, leaving 11 bases between them. The CDR3 extends over 13 amino acids. CDR1 and CDR2 (germline): SGHTA, FQGTGA. The CDR3 spells CASSSAGRETQYF. The CDR3 DNA sequence: TGTGCCAGCAGCTCCGCGGGCCGGGAGACCCAGTACTTC.

V gene TRBV6-6 combines with J gene TRBJ2-7, with 10 nucleotides matching TRBD2. Germline CDR1 reads MNHNY; CDR2 reads SVGAGI (reference sequence). The CDR3 runs 15 residues. V trimming: 1 base; J trimming: 3 bases; junction bases outside the gene matches: 3. The CDR3: CASSYFGTSDYEQYF. As DNA, the CDR3 is TGTGCCAGCAGTTACTTCGGGACTAGCGACTACGAGCAGTACTTC.

This chain links TRBV28 with TRBJ2-7; 9 bases map to TRBD1. This CDR3 comprises 14 residues. J gave up 2 bases and V 6 bases, and 5 bases lay outside the gene matches. Germline V gene sequence: CDR1 MDHEN, CDR2 SYDVKM. The CDR3 DNA is TGTGCCAGCAGGAACAGGGGGCGCACCTACGAGCAGTACTTC. Its translation is CASRNRGRTYEQYF.

The chain joins TRBV11-2 to TRBJ1-1; tentative D call: TRBD1 (5 bases). Trimming shortened V by 6 bases and J by 1 base, and 12 bases separated the two germline ends. The germline V gene encodes CDR1 SGHAT and CDR2 FQNNGV. The CDR3 extends over 14 amino acids. The CDR3 sequence is CASSWSQGNTEAFF. DNA for the CDR3: TGTGCCAGCAGTTGGTCTCAGGGGAACACTGAAGCTTTCTTT.

This chain joins TRBV5-1 and TRBJ1-4; weak D call: TRBD1 (5 bases). This CDR3 is 15 amino acids long. Germline CDR1 reads SGHRS; CDR2 reads YFSETQ. Trimming shortened V by 3 bases and J by 7 bases, and 16 bases separated the two germline ends. The CDR3 DNA reads as TGCGCCAGCAGCTCCCAGGACCCTGGGGGTGAAAAACTGTTTTTT. Residues: CASSSQDPGGEKLFF.

The chain uses TRBV7-9 and TRBJ2-7; D gene uncertain. CDR1 and CDR2 (germline): SEHNR, FQNEAQ (reference sequence). The ends were cut back, 0 bases at V and 3 bases at J, with 6 bases in the middle. The length of the CDR3 is 13 residues. The chain's CDR3 is CASSLAANYEQYF. The CDR3 coding sequence is TGTGCCAGCAGCTTAGCCGCAAACTACGAGCAGTACTTC.

A single count supports this clone. The chain combines TRBV14 with TRBJ1-2; D gene uncertain. V shed 0 bases and J shed 8 bases, with 10 bases lying between them. This CDR3 has 13 residues. The germline V gene encodes CDR1 SGHDN and CDR2 FVKESK. The CDR3 DNA sequence: TGTGCCAGCAGCCAAGATTGGGCGGCCGGCTACACCTTC. As protein: CASSQDWAAGYTF.

This sequence joins TRBV5-1 and TRBJ1-4, with 8 nucleotides matching TRBD1. V was clipped by 3 bases and J by 8 bases; unmatched bases: 3. The CDR3 covers 13 residues. CDR1 is SGHRS, CDR2 YFSETQ, per germline. This CDR3 reads CASSSGQGEKLFF. DNA of the CDR3: TGCGCCAGCAGCTCAGGACAGGGAGAAAAACTGTTTTTT. Based on the CDR3 plus reference TRBV5-1 and TRBJ1-4, the full variable domain is KAGVTQTPRYLIKTRGQQVTLSCSPISGHRSVSWYQQTPGQGLQFLFEYFSETQRNKGNFPGRFSGRQFSNSRSEMNVSTLELGDSALYLCASSSGQGEKLFFGSGTQLSVL.

The chain joins TRBV27 to TRBJ2-5; TRBD2 matches at 7 bases. This CDR3 contains 16 residues. V shed 5 bases and J 2 bases; nucleotides not matched to a gene: 11. The V gene's germline CDR1 is MNHEY and CDR2 SMNVEV (reference sequence). The DNA for the CDR3 is TGTGCCAGCAGTGTCCGGGGGGTGCCCCCGCAAGAGACCCAGTACTTC. It is translated as CASSVRGVPPQETQYF.

The chain combines TRBV10-1 with TRBJ2-1; D is ambiguous. Trimming cost V 2 bases and J 3 bases, with 2 bases left between them. Germline V gene lookup returns CDR1 WNHNN and CDR2 SYGVQD (reference sequence). This CDR3 contains 12 residues. This CDR3 reads CASSEGYNEQFF. CDR3 DNA: TGCGCCAGCAGTGAGGGCTACAATGAGCAGTTCTTC.

The CDR3 nucleotides read TGTGCCAGCAGCCTCACAGGGCTACAAGAGACCCAGTACTTC. It codes for CASSLTGLQETQYF. V gene TRBV6-6 combines with J gene TRBJ2-5, with a tentative D call TRBD1 (6 bases). V was clipped by 6 bases and J by 2 bases, with 13 bases between them. The CDR3 totals 14 residues. Germline lookup yields CDR1 MNHNY and CDR2 SVGAGI (reference sequence).

The V call is TRBV4-1, the J call TRBJ2-5; 7 bases agree with TRBD1. This CDR3 is 15 amino acids long. Germline V CDR1 and CDR2: MGHRA, YSYEKL. J was trimmed by 1 base and V by 1 base; bases with no gene match: 3. CDR3 loop: CASSQADRAQETQYF. DNA for the CDR3: TGCGCCAGCAGCCAAGCCGACAGGGCCCAAGAGACCCAGTACTTC.

This rearrangement joins TRBV9 to TRBJ2-7; 10 nucleotides agree with TRBD2. The CDR3 runs to 15 residues. From germline, CDR1 is SGDLS and CDR2 YYNGEE. V shed 4 bases and J 5 bases; nucleotides not matched to a gene: 9. CDR3 DNA sequence: TGTGCCAGCAGCCCCGGGGTAGCGGGAGGCGACGAGCAGTACTTC. Residues: CASSPGVAGGDEQYF.

As concerns this clone: A clone one base away is much larger, so this may be a read error. The chain joins TRBV5-1 to TRBJ2-7; D perhaps matches TRBD2 (5 bases). The CDR3 has 15 residues. Per the germline V gene, CDR1 is SGHRS and CDR2 is YFSETQ. With 0 bases removed from V and 2 bases from J, the gap between germline ends came to 12 bases. CDR3 sequence: CASSLATRAAYEQYF. CDR3 DNA sequence: TGCGCCAGCAGCTTGGCGACGAGGGCGGCCTACGAGCAGTACTTC.

This rearrangement joins TRBV2 to TRBJ1-6, with 7 bases lining up with TRBD1. V shed 5 bases, J shed 7 bases, and the junction held 8 bases outside the gene matches. Germline CDR1 SNHLY, CDR2 FYNNEI. The CDR3 sequence is 15 residues long. The DNA of the CDR3 is TGTGCCAGCAGTCGGTCACAGGGGCCAAATTCACCCCTCCACTTT. It is translated as CASSRSQGPNSPLHF.

This sequence joins TRBV11-2 and TRBJ2-2; D is perhaps TRBD1 (6 bases). CDR1 is SGHAT and CDR2 is FQNNGV in the germline V gene. V dropped 4 bases and J dropped 1 base, with 10 bases sitting between them. The CDR3 is made up of 15 amino acids. DNA of the CDR3: TGTGCCAGCAGCTCTGAGGGACAGAACACCGGGGAGCTGTTTTTT. Its protein is CASSSEGQNTGELFF.

The J gene is TRBJ2-5, the V gene TRBV28, with D unresolved. The CDR3 covers 13 residues. Germline V gene sequence: CDR1 MDHEN, CDR2 SYDVKM. Trimming removed 0 bases from V and 5 bases from J, with 7 bases in between. CDR3 nucleotides: TGTGCCAGCAGTTTATGGAGCAAGGAGACCCAGTACTTC. It translates to CASSLWSKETQYF.

The genes are TRBV9 and TRBJ2-5, with TRBD2 as a possible D gene (5 bases). The CDR3 is 15 residues long. Trimming removed 0 bases from V and 3 bases from J, with 12 bases in between. Looked up from germline, CDR1 is SGDLS and CDR2 is YYNGEE. CDR3 loop: CASSVGERVKETQYF. CDR3 bases: TGTGCCAGCAGCGTAGGTGAGAGGGTCAAAGAGACCCAGTACTTC.

This clone was seen a single time. An end of the junction differs from the germline gene, which may be a read error. The chain has TRBV28 and TRBJ1-2, with TRBD1 identical over 8 bases. Looked up from germline, CDR1 is MDHEN and CDR2 is SYDVKM. There are 12 residues in the CDR3. DNA for the CDR3: TGTGCCAGCAGTTTAACCCGGGACAGGCCCTTCTTC. It codes for CASSLTRDRPFF.

CDR3 protein: CASSLGVDRGNNEQFF. CDR3 DNA sequence: TGTGCCAGCAGCTTAGGGGTCGACAGGGGGAACAATGAGCAGTTCTTC. J is TRBJ2-1 and V is TRBV7-9; TRBD1 aligns across 9 bases. The CDR3 sequence is 16 residues long. Trimming at V came to 1 base and at J to 5 bases, leaving 6 bases not matched to a gene. Looked up from germline, CDR1 is SEHNR and CDR2 is FQNEAQ (reference sequence).

The chain uses TRBV5-8 and TRBJ1-1; D ambiguous. The V end lost 2 bases, the J end lost 3 bases, and 11 bases lay between the germline ends. CDR3 length: 14 amino acids. The germline gives CDR1 SGHTS, CDR2 YDEGEE. Here the CDR3 DNA reads TGTGCCAGCAGCTTTGGGGTCGGCGACACTGAAGCTTTCTTT. It translates to CASSFGVGDTEAFF.

This chain's CDR3 is CASSLDNYEQYF. The CDR3 DNA sequence: TGCGCCAGCAGCTTGGATAACTACGAGCAGTACTTC. The J gene is TRBJ2-7, the V gene TRBV5-1; D call uncertain. The CDR3 runs to 12 residues. Deletions cut 0 bases from V and 3 bases from J, with 4 bases between. Germline assignment: CDR1 SGHRS and CDR2 YFSETQ.

The chain recombines TRBV30 with TRBJ1-1; 7 positions match TRBD1. CDR3 length equals 16 residues. The germline V gene encodes CDR1 GTSNPN and CDR2 SVGIG (reference sequence). With V trimmed by 0 bases and J by 2 bases, 9 bases remained unmatched. The chain's CDR3 is CAWSVPETGPNTEAFF. Here the CDR3 DNA reads TGTGCCTGGAGTGTACCCGAGACAGGGCCTAACACTGAAGCTTTCTTT.

The J gene is TRBJ1-2, the V gene TRBV28; D unresolved. CDR1 and CDR2 (germline): MDHEN, SYDVKM. V shed 2 bases and J shed 6 bases, with 10 bases lying between them. The length of the CDR3 is 13 residues. CDR3 residues: CASSLTGKDGYTF. The CDR3 nucleotides read TGTGCCAGCAGTTTAACGGGGAAGGATGGCTACACCTTC.

The chain couples TRBV18 to TRBJ1-1; 7 nucleotides line up with TRBD1. CDR1 and CDR2 from the germline V gene are KGHSH and LQKENI. This CDR3 spans 15 amino acids. V was pared by 2 bases and J by 3 bases, with 6 bases of the junction left unmatched. CDR3 DNA: TGTGCCAGCTCACCAGAGGCAGGGGGAGACACTGAAGCTTTCTTT. Its translation: CASSPEAGGDTEAFF.